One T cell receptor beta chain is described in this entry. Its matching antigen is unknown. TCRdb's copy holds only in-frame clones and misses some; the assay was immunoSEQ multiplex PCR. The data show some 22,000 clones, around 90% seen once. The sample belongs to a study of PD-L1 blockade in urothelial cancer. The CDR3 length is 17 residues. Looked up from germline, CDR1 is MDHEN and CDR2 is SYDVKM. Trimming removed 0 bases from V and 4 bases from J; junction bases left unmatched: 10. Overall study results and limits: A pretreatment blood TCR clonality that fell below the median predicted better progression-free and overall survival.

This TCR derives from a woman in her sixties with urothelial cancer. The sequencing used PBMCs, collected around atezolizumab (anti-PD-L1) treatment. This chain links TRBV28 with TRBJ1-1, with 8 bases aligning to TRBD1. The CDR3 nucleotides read TGTGCCAGCAGTTTATGGGGGTTGACAGGGGCGGGCACTGAAGCTTTCTTT. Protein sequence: CASSLWGLTGAGTEAFF.